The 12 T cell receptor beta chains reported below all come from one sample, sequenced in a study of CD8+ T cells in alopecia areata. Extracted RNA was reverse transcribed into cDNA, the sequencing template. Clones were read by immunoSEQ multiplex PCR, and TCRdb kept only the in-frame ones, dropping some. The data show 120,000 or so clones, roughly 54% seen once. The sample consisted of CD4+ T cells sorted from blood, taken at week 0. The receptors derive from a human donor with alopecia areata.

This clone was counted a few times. CDR3 sequence: CASSLGSYQETQYF. In DNA form, the CDR3 reads TGTGCCAGCAGCTTGGGGTCGTACCAAGAGACCCAGTACTTC. The rearrangement joins TRBV5-4 to TRBJ2-5; no clear D gene. Trimming removed 0 bases from V and 0 bases from J, with 6 bases in between. This CDR3 is built from 14 residues. Germline lookup yields CDR1 SGHNT and CDR2 YYREEE (reference sequence). Supplemented by reference TRBV5-4 and TRBJ2-5, the full variable domain reads ETGVTQSPTHLIKTRGQQVTLRCSSQSGHNTVSWYQQALGQGPQFIFQYYREEENGRGNFPPRFSGLQFPNYSSELNVNALELDDSALYLCASSLGSYQETQYFGPGTRLLVL.

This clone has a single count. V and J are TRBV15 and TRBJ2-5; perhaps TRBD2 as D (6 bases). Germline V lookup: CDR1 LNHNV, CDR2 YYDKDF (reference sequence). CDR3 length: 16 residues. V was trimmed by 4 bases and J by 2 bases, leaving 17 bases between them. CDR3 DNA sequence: TGTGCCACCAGCACCCTGAGTACGGAGGGGCAAGAGACCCAGTACTTC. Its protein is CATSTLSTEGQETQYF.

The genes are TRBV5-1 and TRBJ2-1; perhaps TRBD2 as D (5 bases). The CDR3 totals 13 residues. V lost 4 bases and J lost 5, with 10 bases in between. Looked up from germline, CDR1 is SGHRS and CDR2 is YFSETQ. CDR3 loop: CASSRGPDNEQFF. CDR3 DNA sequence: TGCGCCAGCAGCCGAGGGCCTGACAATGAGCAGTTCTTC.

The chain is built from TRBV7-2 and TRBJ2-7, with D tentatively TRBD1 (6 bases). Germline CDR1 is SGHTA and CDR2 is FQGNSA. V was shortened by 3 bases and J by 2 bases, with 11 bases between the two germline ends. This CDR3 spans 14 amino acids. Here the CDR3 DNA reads TGTGCCAGCAGCTTGCGGAACAGGGCCTACGAGCAGTACTTC. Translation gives CASSLRNRAYEQYF.

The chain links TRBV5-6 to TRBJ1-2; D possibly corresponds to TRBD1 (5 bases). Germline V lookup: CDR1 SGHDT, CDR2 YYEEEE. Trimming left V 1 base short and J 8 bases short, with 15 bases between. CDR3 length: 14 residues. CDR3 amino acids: CASSLRTGTSGYTF. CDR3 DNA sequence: TGTGCCAGCAGCTTGCGGACGGGGACGAGCGGCTACACCTTC.

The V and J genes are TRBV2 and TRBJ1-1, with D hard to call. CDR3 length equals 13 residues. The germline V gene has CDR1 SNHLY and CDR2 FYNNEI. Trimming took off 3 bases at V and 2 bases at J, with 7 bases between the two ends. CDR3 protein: CASSEEGNTEAFF. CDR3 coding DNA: TGTGCCAGCAGTGAGGAGGGCAACACTGAAGCTTTCTTT.

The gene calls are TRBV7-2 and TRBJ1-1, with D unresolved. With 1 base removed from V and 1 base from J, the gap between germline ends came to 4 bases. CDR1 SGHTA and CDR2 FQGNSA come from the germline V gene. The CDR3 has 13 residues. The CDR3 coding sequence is TGTGCCAGCAGCTTAGAACAGAACACTGAAGCTTTCTTT. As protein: CASSLEQNTEAFF.

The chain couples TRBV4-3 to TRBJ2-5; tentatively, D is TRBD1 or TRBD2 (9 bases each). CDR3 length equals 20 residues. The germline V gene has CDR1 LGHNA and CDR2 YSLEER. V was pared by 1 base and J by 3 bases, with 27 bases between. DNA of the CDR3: TGCGCCAGCAGCCAAGCTTTACCAGGACAGGGGTTAGCGGGAGAAGAGACCCAGTACTTC. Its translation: CASSQALPGQGLAGEETQYF.

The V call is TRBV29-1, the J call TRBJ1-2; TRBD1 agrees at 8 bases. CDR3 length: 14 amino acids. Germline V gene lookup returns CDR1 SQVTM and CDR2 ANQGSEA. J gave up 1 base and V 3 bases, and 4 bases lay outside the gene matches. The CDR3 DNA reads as TGCAGCGTTGACAGGGGGCGCGGTAACTATGGCTACACCTTC. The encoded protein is CSVDRGRGNYGYTF.

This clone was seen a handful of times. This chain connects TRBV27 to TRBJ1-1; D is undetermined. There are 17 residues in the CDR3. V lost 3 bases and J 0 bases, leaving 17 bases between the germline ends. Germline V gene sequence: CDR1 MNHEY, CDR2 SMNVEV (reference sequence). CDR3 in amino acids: CASSLPGEGRMNTEAFF. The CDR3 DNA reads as TGTGCCAGCAGTTTGCCCGGGGAGGGCAGGATGAACACTGAAGCTTTCTTT.

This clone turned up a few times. CDR3 loop: CAIRPGQNTGNTIYF. Here the CDR3 DNA reads TGTGCCATCAGGCCGGGACAGAACACTGGAAACACCATATATTTT. J is TRBJ1-3 and V is TRBV10-3; 7 bases map to TRBD1. Germline CDR1 reads ENHRY; CDR2 reads SYGVKD. The ends lost 6 bases at V and 2 bases at J; junction bases unmatched: 7. The CDR3 sequence is 15 residues long.

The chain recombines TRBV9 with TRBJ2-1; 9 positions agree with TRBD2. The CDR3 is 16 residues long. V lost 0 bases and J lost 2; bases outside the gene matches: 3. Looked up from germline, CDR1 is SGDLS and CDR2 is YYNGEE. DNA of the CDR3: TGTGCCAGCAGCGTAGATCCTAGCGGGACCTACAATGAGCAGTTCTTC. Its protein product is CASSVDPSGTYNEQFF.